Sequencing of this T cell receptor (beta chain) was carried out in a study of T-cell reconstitution after alpha-beta-depleted transplantation in children. This clonotype was seen repeatedly, ten times or more. No antigen is known for it. One end of the junction varies from germline; a read error may be responsible. The germline V gene has CDR1 SGHRS and CDR2 YFSETQ. The CDR3 is made up of 9 amino acids. Unique molecular identifiers featured in how the TCRbeta library was prepared. MiXCR, run by TCRdb on the PCR reads, gives a single entry per CDR3 protein. The sample has about 250,000 distinct CDR3 sequences, 20% to 30% seen once; the top ten hold 4% to 5.5%. General observations from the study: Approximately two months post-transplant, alpha-beta T cells reportedly originated from several hundred expanded graft clones. Newly produced T cells mostly provided counts and TCRbeta diversity after one year, as hyperexpanded clones declined.

The input for sequencing was PBMCs, mostly from graft donor cells, taken 360 days after TCRalphabeta/CD19-depleted stem cell transplant. The rearrangement uses TRBV5-1 and TRBJ1-2, with unresolved D. The clonotype originates from a female patient between 2 and 15 years old who had a stem cell transplant for congenital amegakaryocytic thrombocytopenia, so the T cells may come from the graft donor. The CDR3 nucleotides read TGCGCCAGCAGCTTGATCGCTTCCTTC. It translates to CASSLIASF.